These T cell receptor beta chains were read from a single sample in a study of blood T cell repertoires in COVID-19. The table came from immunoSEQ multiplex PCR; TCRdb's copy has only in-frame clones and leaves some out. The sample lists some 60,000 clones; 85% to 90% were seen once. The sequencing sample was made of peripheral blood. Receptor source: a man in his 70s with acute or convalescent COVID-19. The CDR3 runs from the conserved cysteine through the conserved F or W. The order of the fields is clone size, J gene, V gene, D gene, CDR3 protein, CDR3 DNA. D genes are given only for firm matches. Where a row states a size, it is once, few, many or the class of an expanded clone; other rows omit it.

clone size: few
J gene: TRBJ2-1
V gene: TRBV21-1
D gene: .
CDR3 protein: CASSFRRGSYNEQFF
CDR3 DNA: TGTGCCAGCAGCTTCCGCCGGGGTTCCTACAATGAGCAGTTCTTC

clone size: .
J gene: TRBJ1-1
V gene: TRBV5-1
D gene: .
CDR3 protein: CASTAGSRNTEAFF
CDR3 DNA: TGCGCCAGCACCGCCGGGTCTCGGAACACTGAAGCTTTCTTT

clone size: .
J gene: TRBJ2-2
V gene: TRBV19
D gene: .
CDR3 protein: CASTKAGVPGELFF
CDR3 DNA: TGTGCCAGTACTAAGGCAGGGGTCCCCGGGGAGCTGTTTTTT

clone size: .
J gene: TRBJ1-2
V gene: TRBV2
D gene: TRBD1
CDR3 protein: CASSDRGGGGYTF
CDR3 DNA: TGTGCCAGCAGCGACAGGGGGGGAGGTGGCTACACCTTC

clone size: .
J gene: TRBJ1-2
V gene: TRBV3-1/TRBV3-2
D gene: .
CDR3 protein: CASSPGQGRDGYTF
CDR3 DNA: TGTGCCAGCAGCCCCGGGCAGGGGAGGGATGGCTACACCTTC

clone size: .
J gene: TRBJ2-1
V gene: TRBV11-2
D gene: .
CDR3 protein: CASSLAFVGLADVYNEQFF
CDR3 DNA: TGTGCCAGCAGCTTAGCATTTGTAGGGCTAGCCGACGTCTACAATGAGCAGTTCTTC

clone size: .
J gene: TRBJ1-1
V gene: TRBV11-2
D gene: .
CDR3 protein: CASSLGMSFTEAFF
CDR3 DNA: TGTGCCAGCAGCTTAGGAATGAGTTTCACTGAAGCTTTCTTT

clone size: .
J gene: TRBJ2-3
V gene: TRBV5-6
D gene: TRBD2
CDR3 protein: CASSLGLAGTDTQYF
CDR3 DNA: TGTGCCAGCAGCTTGGGACTAGCGGGGACAGATACGCAGTATTTT

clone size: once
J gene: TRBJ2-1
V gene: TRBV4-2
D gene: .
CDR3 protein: CASSPGVVAISYNEQFF
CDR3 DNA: TGTGCCAGCAGCCCGGGGGTGGTAGCGATCTCCTACAATGAGCAGTTCTTC

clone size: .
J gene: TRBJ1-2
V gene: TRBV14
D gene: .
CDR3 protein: CASSLLQGYGYTF
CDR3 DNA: TGTGCCAGCAGCTTATTACAGGGTTATGGCTACACCTTC

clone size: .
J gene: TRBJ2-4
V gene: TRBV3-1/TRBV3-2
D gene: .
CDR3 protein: CASSQGGIAKNIQYF
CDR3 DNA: TGTGCCAGCAGCCAAGGAGGGATAGCCAAAAACATTCAGTACTTC

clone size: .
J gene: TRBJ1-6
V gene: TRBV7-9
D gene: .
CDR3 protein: CASSLEQPLHF
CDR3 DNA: TGTGCCAGCAGCTTAGAACAACCCCTCCACTTT

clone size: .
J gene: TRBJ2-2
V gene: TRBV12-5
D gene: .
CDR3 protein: CASWDSNTGELFF
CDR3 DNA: TGTGCTAGCTGGGACTCGAACACCGGGGAGCTGTTTTTT

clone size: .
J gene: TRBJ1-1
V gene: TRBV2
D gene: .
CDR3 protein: CASSKGRFMNTEAFF
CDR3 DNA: TGTGCCAGCAGTAAAGGCAGGTTCATGAACACTGAAGCTTTCTTT

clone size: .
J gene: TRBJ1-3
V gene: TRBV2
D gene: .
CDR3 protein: CASSEARDTIYF
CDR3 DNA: TGTGCCAGCAGTGAAGCCAGGGACACCATATATTTT

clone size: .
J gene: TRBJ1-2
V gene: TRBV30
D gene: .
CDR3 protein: CAWSAREGQGYTF
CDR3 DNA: TGTGCCTGGAGTGCCCGGGAGGGTCAGGGCTACACCTTC

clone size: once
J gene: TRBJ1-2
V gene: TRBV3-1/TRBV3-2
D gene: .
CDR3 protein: CASTLTPKQNYGYTF
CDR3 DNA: TGTGCCAGCACCTTAACCCCGAAACAAAACTATGGCTACACCTTC

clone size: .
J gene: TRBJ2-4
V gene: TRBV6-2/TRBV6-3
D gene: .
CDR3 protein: CASSYVFGQASNGFQYF
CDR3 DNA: TGTGCCAGCAGTTACGTGTTTGGGCAGGCGTCAAATGGTTTTCAGTACTTC

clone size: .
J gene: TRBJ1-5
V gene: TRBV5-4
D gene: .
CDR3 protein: CASSSQGSGQPQHF
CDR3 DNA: TGTGCCAGCAGCTCGCAGGGGTCGGGGCAGCCCCAGCATTTT

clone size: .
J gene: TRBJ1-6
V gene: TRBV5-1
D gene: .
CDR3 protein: CASSLTGNSPLHF
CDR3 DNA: TGCGCCAGCAGCTTGACAGGGAATTCACCCCTCCACTTT

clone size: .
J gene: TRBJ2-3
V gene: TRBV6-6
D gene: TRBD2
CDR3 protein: CASRSLAGHTDTQYF
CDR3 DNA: TGTGCCAGCAGATCACTAGCGGGGCACACAGATACGCAGTATTTT

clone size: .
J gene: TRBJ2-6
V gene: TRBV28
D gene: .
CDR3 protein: CASGTRGPGANVLTF
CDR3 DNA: TGTGCCAGCGGGACGCGGGGACCCGGGGCCAACGTCCTGACTTTC

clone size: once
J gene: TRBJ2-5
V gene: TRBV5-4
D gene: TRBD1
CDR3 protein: CASSLTTGVGETQYF
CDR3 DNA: TGTGCCAGCAGCTTAACTACAGGGGTCGGGGAGACCCAGTACTTC

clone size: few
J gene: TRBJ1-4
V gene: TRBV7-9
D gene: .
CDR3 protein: CASSLGSGEKLFF
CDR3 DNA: TGTGCCAGCAGCTTAGGATCGGGAGAAAAACTGTTTTTT

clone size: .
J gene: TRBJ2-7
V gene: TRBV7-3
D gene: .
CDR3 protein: CASSLSSTSYEQYF
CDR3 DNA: TGTGCCAGCAGCTTAAGTTCTACTTCCTACGAGCAGTACTTC

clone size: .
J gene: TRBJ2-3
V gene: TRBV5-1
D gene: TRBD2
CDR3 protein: CASASGGSTDTQYF
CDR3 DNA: TGCGCCAGCGCTAGCGGGGGGTCCACAGATACGCAGTATTTT

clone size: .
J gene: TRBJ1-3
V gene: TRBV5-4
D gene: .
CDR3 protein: CASSLAGTHGNTIYF
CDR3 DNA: TGTGCCAGCAGCTTGGCAGGAACACATGGAAACACCATATATTTT

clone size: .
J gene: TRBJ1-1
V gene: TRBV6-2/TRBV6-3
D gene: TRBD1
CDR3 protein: CASSTGGQGHTEAFF
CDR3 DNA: TGTGCCAGCAGCACCGGGGGACAGGGACACACTGAAGCTTTCTTT

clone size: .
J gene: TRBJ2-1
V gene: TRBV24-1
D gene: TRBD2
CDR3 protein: CATSETFGGRVNEQFF
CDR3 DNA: TGTGCCACCAGTGAAACGTTTGGCGGGAGAGTCAATGAGCAGTTCTTC

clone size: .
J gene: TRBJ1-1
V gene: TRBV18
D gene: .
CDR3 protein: CASSPQQEANTEAFF
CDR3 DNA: TGTGCCAGCTCACCACAGCAGGAGGCGAACACTGAAGCTTTCTTT

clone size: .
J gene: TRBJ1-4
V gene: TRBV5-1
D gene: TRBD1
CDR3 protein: CASSKNQGALKEKLFF
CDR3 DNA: TGCGCCAGCAGCAAAAACCAGGGGGCGCTGAAGGAAAAACTGTTTTTT

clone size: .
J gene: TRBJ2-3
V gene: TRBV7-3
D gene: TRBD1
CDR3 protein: CASSLRRGLGTDTQYF
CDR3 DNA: TGTGCCAGCAGCTTAAGAAGGGGGCTTGGCACAGATACGCAGTATTTT

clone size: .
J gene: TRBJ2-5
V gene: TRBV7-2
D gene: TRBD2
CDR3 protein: CASSLGRASGYQETQYF
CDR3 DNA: TGTGCCAGCAGCTTAGGCCGGGCTAGCGGGTACCAAGAGACCCAGTACTTC